The next 7 T cell receptor beta chains were all read from a single sample in a study. MiXCR was run by TCRdb on the 5' RACE reads, yielding one entry per CDR3 protein. The data contain several thousand distinct CDR3 sequences, more than 30% of them singletons. Sequencing was done on a sample of tumor-infiltrating memory CD4+ T cells sorted from the breast tumor. Indicated subset: memory CD4+ T cells, CD4+CD45RO+CD25-. The origin of the receptors is a female donor with breast cancer.

This sequence joins TRBV6-1 and TRBJ2-2, with 10 bases fitting TRBD2. The germline gives CDR1 MNHNS, CDR2 SASEGT. The CDR3 totals 16 residues. The V and J ends lost 6 bases and 7 bases, in that order; junction bases with no gene match: 11. The CDR3 DNA reads as TGTGCCAGCAGCGAGATCGGGACTAGCGTTCTCGGGGAGCTGTTTTTT. This gives the protein CASSEIGTSVLGELFF.

This clonotype occurred many times. This chain links TRBV6-5 with TRBJ2-1; 10 nucleotides agree with TRBD2. Germline CDR1 MNHEY, CDR2 SVGAGI. This CDR3 contains 15 residues. The V segment lost 10 bases and the J segment 1 base; nucleotides outside the gene matches: 7. The CDR3 is CAILWTSGSYNEQFF. For the CDR3, the DNA is TGTGCCATCCTTTGGACTAGCGGTTCCTACAATGAGCAGTTCTTC.

The V call is TRBV4-1, the J call TRBJ2-7; D may match TRBD1 or TRBD2 (5 bases each). Between the trimmed V and J ends, which lost 1 base and 0 bases, there was a span of 16 bases. The CDR3 runs 17 residues. CDR1 is MGHRA and CDR2 is YSYEKL in the germline V gene. The DNA for the CDR3 is TGCGCCAGCAGCCAAGGGTGGTCGGGGACGAACTCCTACGAGCAGTACTTC. It codes for CASSQGWSGTNSYEQYF.

The genes are TRBV6-1 and TRBJ2-5; the match to TRBD2 covers 8 bases. The CDR3 extends over 15 amino acids. The germline V gene encodes CDR1 MNHNS and CDR2 SASEGT. J lost 6 bases, V lost 8 bases, and 14 bases had no gene match. DNA for the CDR3: TGTGCCAGCCACCTTAAATCAAGCGGGAGTAAGACCCAGTACTTC. Protein: CASHLKSSGSKTQYF.

Within the sample, this clonotype is medium-sized. The V and J genes are TRBV12-3 or TRBV12-4 and TRBJ2-7; TRBD2 is a possible D gene (5 bases). The CDR3 contains 14 residues. Deletions cut 5 bases from V and 6 bases from J, with 17 bases between. The CDR3 loop reads CASSDEGDLAEQYF. The CDR3 DNA is TGTGCCAGCAGTGATGAGGGAGATCTAGCCGAGCAGTACTTC.

This clonotype has ten or more counts. The V gene is TRBV7-8, the J gene TRBJ1-2, with D unresolved. V lost 1 base to trimming and J lost 1 base, with 10 bases between them. The CDR3 is made up of 15 amino acids. The germline V gene encodes CDR1 SGHVS and CDR2 FQNEAQ. The CDR3 DNA follows: TGTGCCAGCAGCTTAGGGCACACACGTAACTATGGCTACACCTTC. This gives the protein CASSLGHTRNYGYTF.

The rearrangement joins TRBV9 to TRBJ2-7, with D unclear. Germline V gene sequence: CDR1 SGDLS, CDR2 YYNGEE. This CDR3 spans 15 amino acids. The ends were cut back, 1 base at V and 0 bases at J, with 11 bases in the middle. CDR3 in amino acids: CASSVQESSSYEQYF. CDR3 DNA sequence: TGTGCCAGCAGCGTACAGGAAAGTAGCTCCTACGAGCAGTACTTC.